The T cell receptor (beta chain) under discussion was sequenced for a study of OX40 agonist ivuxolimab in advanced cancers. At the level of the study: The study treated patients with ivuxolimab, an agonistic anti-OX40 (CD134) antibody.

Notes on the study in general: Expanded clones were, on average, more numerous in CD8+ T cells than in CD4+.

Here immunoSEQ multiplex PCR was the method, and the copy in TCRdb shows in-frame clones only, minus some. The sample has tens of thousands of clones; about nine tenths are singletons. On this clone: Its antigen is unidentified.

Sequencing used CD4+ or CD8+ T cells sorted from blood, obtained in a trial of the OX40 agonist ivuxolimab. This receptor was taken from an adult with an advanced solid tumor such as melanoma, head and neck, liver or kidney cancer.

The CDR3, as DNA: TGTGCCAGCAGCTCTCCGGAGAGGAGCAATCAGCCCCAGCATTTT. This gives the protein CASSSPERSNQPQHF. The V gene is TRBV7-8, the J gene TRBJ1-5, with unresolved D. The V gene lost 4 bases and the J gene lost 1 base, with 11 bases spanning the gap. From germline, CDR1 is SGHVS and CDR2 FQNEAQ. The CDR3 length is 15 residues.